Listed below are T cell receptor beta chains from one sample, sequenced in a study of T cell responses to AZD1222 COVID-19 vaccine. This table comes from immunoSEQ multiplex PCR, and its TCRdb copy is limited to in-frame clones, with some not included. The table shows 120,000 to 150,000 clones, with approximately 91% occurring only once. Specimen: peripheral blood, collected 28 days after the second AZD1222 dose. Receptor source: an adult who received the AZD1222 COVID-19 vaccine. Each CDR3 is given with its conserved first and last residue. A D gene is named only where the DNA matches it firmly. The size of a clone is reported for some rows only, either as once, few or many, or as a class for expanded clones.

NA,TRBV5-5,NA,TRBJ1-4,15,TGTGCCAGCAGCTCCTTCCCCGGGTGGGATGAAAAACTGTTTTTT,CASSSFPGWDEKLFF
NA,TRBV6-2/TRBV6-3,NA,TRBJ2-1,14,TGTGCCAGCAGTTACTCGAATTCCTACAATGAGCAGTTCTTC,CASSYSNSYNEQFF
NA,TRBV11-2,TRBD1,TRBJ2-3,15,TGTGCCAGCAGCCTTAGGGGACAGGGGTGGGATACGCAGTATTTT,CASSLRGQGWDTQYF
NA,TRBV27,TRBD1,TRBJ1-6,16,TGTGCCAGCAGTTCCCGACAGGGCTACTATAATTCACCCCTCCACTTT,CASSSRQGYYNSPLHF
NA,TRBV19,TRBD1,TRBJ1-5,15,TGTGCCAGTACCAACCCGGGACAGGGTTATCAGCCCCAGCATTTT,CASTNPGQGYQPQHF
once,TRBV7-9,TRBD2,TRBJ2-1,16,TGTGCCAGCAGGTATAGTGCGGGAGCCTCCTACAATGAGCAGTTCTTC,CASRYSAGASYNEQFF
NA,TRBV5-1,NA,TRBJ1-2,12,TGCGCCAGCAGCTTAGGGGAATCCGGCTACACCTTC,CASSLGESGYTF
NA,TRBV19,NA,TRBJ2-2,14,TGTGCCAGTAGTATAGATCCGCTCGGCGGGGAGCTGTTTTTT,CASSIDPLGGELFF
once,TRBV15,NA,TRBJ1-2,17,TGTGCCACCAGCAGAGTCCGATCGACAGGCAAAAACAGTGGCTACACCTTC,CATSRVRSTGKNSGYTF
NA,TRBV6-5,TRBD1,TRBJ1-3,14,TGTGCCAGCAGTTACAACAGGGGGCTGGACACCATATATTTT,CASSYNRGLDTIYF
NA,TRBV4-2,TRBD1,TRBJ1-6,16,TGTGCCAGCAGCCAAGACCAGAGACAGGGGAATTCACCCCTCCACTTT,CASSQDQRQGNSPLHF
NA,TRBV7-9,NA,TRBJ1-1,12,TGTGCCAGCAGCACACAGGGATATGAAGCTTTCTTT,CASSTQGYEAFF
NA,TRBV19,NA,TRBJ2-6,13,TGTGCCAGTAGTATAGGTGGGGCCAACGTCCTGACTTTC,CASSIGGANVLTF
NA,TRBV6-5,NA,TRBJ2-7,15,TGTGCCAGCAGTTACCGCGGGACAGAGAACTACGAGCAGTACTTC,CASSYRGTENYEQYF